Here is one T cell receptor (beta chain) with its context. The antigen is not known. This record belongs to a study of T cells in Graves' hyperthyroidism and ophthalmopathy. As for the study in general: The authors collected peripheral blood at initial diagnosis, before any treatment. Study-wide points: Most thyroid clonotypes expanded above 0.001 were also detected in blood. Prediction of ophthalmopathy progression came a median around 6.5 months pre-onset.

Orbital computed tomography, thyroid ultrasound, serum thyroxine and TRAb, and clinical symptoms together informed the diagnoses. The TCR beta CDR3 regions underwent amplification using RNA transcripts as the source. The HTBI set primed first-round TCR CDR3 RT-PCR. Using its own MiXCR run on the multiplex PCR reads, TCRdb lists one record per CDR3 protein. Here the sample spans fewer than 350,000 distinct CDR3 sequences, about 14% being singletons. The sample consisted of blood. The clonotype originates from a young woman with Graves' hyperthyroidism that later progressed to Graves' ophthalmopathy.

CDR3: CASSQDADLGRANIQYF. CDR3 coding DNA: TGCGCCAGCAGCCAAGATGCCGACCTAGGGCGCGCAAACATTCAGTACTTC. The chain employs TRBV4-3 and TRBJ2-4; no firm D call. The CDR3 extends over 17 amino acids. V lost 0 bases and J 6 bases, leaving 18 bases between the germline ends. Germline V lookup: CDR1 LGHNA, CDR2 YSLEER.